Below, 9 T cell receptor beta chains from the same sample are listed, as sequenced in a study of blood T cell repertoires in COVID-19. The data were produced by immunoSEQ multiplex PCR, yet TCRdb's version contains in-frame clones alone and is incomplete. The sample contains about 360,000 clones, 80% to 90% of which appear only once. Sample: PBMCs or T cells enriched from blood (not recorded which). All receptors derive from a man aged 35 to 55 in a cohort exposed to, infected with or recovered from COVID-19 (not recorded which).

This clone was observed once. The identical CDR3 is also encoded by other nucleotide sequences in the sample. J is TRBJ2-3 and V is TRBV18; D not certain. CDR3 length: 14 amino acids. V dropped 2 bases and J dropped 1 base, with 7 bases sitting between them. Looked up from germline, CDR1 is KGHSH and CDR2 is LQKENI. In DNA form, the CDR3 reads TGTGCCAGCTCACCAACTTCGGGCACAGATACGCAGTATTTT. Translation: CASSPTSGTDTQYF.

This chain links TRBV2 with TRBJ1-2, with D perhaps TRBD1 (5 bases). The CDR3 loop spans 14 amino acids. Trimming cost V 4 bases and J 4 bases, with 13 bases left between them. Germline values: CDR1 SNHLY, CDR2 FYNNEI. CDR3 sequence reads: CASSGSRVGYGYTF. Written as DNA, the CDR3 is TGTGCCAGCAGTGGTTCCAGGGTTGGCTATGGCTACACCTTC.

The table lists this clone with a count of one. The chain carries TRBV18 and TRBJ1-2; no firm D call. The CDR3 runs 14 residues. Germline lookup yields CDR1 KGHSH and CDR2 LQKENI. Trimming shortened V by 3 bases and J by 1 base, and 9 bases separated the two germline ends. CDR3 sequence: CASSPTSLNYGYTF. The CDR3 bases are TGTGCCAGCTCACCGACAAGCCTTAACTATGGCTACACCTTC. The whole variable domain, filled in from reference TRBV18 and TRBJ1-2, reads NAGVMQNPRHLVRRRGQEARLRCSPMKGHSHVYWYRQLPEEGLKFMVYLQKENIIDESGMPKERFSAEFPKEGPSILRIQQVVRGDSAAYFCASSPTSLNYGYTFGSGTRLTVV.

This chain connects TRBV15 to TRBJ2-1, with 10 bases lining up with TRBD1. The CDR3 is 16 residues long. Germline trimming cut 0 bases from V and 4 bases from J; bases unmatched to any gene: 3. Germline CDR1 is LNHNV and CDR2 is YYDKDF (reference sequence). The CDR3: CATSRDWGQGYNEQFF. CDR3 in DNA: TGTGCCACCAGCAGAGATTGGGGACAGGGGTACAATGAGCAGTTCTTC.

This clone occurred once. The V call is TRBV27, the J call TRBJ2-7; D is undetermined. Germline CDR1 is MNHEY and CDR2 is SMNVEV (reference sequence). This CDR3 spans 11 amino acids. V was cut by 6 bases and J by 7 bases, with 10 bases left in between. The CDR3 region is CASRDLGEQYF. Written as DNA, the CDR3 is TGTGCCAGCAGGGATCTAGGAGAGCAGTACTTC.

The chain uses TRBV5-1 and TRBJ2-5; D perhaps matches TRBD1 (5 bases). The V and J ends lost 5 bases and 2 bases respectively, with 13 bases between them. CDR1 is SGHRS and CDR2 is YFSETQ in the germline V gene. The CDR3 sequence is 14 residues long. The CDR3 DNA follows: TGCGCCAGCAGTCGCAGGGTAGGGCAAGAGACCCAGTACTTC. Translated: CASSRRVGQETQYF.

This chain uses TRBV11-2 with TRBJ1-2, with 9 bases that match TRBD1. The V gene's germline CDR1 is SGHAT and CDR2 FQNNGV. The V and J ends lost 5 bases and 8 bases, in that order; junction bases with no gene match: 9. This CDR3 region has 14 residues. DNA of the CDR3: TGTGCCAGCAGCCAGGGACAGGGAGGATTCGGCTACACCTTC. This encodes CASSQGQGGFGYTF. Complete variable domain (other parts from reference TRBV11-2 and TRBJ1-2): EAGVAQSPRYKIIEKRQSVAFWCNPISGHATLYWYQQILGQGPKLLIQFQNNGVVDDSQLPKDRFSAERLKGVDSTLKIQPAKLEDSAVYLCASSQGQGGFGYTFGSGTRLTVV.

The sample holds one count of this clone. The chain links TRBV18 to TRBJ1-1; D gene uncertain. V was cut by 5 bases and J by 3 bases, with 16 bases left in between. Germline CDR1 reads KGHSH; CDR2 reads LQKENI. The CDR3 loop spans 15 amino acids. CDR3 loop: CASSDAGRLHTEAFF. The CDR3 DNA is TGTGCCAGCTCAGACGCGGGGAGGCTACACACTGAAGCTTTCTTT.

CDR3: CGGSVGDGYTF. In DNA, the CDR3 is TGCGGGGGGTCGGTGGGCGATGGCTACACCTTC. The chain links TRBV20-1 to TRBJ1-2, with a tentative D call TRBD1 (5 bases). Germline V CDR1 and CDR2: DFQATT, SNEGSKA (reference sequence). This CDR3 is 11 amino acids long.